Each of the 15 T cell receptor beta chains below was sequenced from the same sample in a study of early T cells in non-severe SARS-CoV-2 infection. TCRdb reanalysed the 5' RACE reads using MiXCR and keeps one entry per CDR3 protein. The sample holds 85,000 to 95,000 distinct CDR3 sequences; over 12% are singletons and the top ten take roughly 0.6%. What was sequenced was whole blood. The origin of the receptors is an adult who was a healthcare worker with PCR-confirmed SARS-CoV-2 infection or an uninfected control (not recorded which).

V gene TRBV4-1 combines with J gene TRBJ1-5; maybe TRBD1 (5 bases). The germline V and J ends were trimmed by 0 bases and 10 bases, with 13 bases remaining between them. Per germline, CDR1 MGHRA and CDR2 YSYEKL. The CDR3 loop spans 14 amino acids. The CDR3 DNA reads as TGCGCCAGCAGCCAAGATGAGGGGTTCCTACCCCAGCATTTT. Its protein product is CASSQDEGFLPQHF.

As DNA, the CDR3 is TGCAGTGCTAGATGCGGGGAGCTGTTTTTT. Amino acid sequence: CSARCGELFF. This sequence joins TRBV20-1 and TRBJ2-2; D is ambiguous. Per germline, CDR1 DFQATT and CDR2 SNEGSKA (reference sequence). The CDR3 runs to 10 residues. Trimming removed 2 bases at V and 7 bases at J, with 2 bases between.

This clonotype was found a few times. CDR3 nucleotide sequence: TGCGCCAGCACCACTTACGGCAGGCCTACAGATACGCAGTATTTT. This encodes CASTTYGRPTDTQYF. The chain combines TRBV5-1 with TRBJ2-3; D is unclear. The CDR3 has 15 amino acids. Germline CDR1 is SGHRS and CDR2 is YFSETQ. V lost 6 bases and J 3 bases, leaving 17 bases between the germline ends.

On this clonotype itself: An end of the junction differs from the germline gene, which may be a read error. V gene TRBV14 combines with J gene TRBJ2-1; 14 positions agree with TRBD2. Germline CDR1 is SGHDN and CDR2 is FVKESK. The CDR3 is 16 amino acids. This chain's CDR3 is CASSQGRTSGGPLPDF. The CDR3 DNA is TGTGCCAGCAGCCAAGGCAGGACTAGCGGGGGGCCCCTCCCTGACTTC.

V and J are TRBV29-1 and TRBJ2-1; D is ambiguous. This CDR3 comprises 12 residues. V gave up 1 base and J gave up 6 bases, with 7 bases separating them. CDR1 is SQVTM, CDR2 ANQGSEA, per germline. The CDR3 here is CSVEAHRNEQFF. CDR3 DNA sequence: TGCAGCGTTGAAGCCCATCGCAATGAGCAGTTCTTC.

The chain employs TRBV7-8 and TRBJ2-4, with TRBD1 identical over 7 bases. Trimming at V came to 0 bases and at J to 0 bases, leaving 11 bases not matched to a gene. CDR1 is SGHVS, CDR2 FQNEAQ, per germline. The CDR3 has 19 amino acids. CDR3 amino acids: CASSLALYYRGLAKNIQYF. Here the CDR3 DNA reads TGTGCCAGCAGCTTAGCCTTATACTACAGGGGCCTAGCCAAAAACATTCAGTACTTC. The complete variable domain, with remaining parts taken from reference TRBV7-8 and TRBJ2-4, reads GAGVSQSPRYKVAKRGQDVALRCDPISGHVSLFWYQQALGQGPEFLTYFQNEAQLDKSGLPSDRFFAERPEGSVSTLKIQRTQQEDSAVYLCASSLALYYRGLAKNIQYFGAGTRLSVL.

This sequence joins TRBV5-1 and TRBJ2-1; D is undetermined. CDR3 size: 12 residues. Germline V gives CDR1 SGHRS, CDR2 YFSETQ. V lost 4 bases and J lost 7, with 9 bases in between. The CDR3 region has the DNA TGCGCCAGCAGCCGGAGTGAGAATGAGCAGTTCTTC. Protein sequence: CASSRSENEQFF.

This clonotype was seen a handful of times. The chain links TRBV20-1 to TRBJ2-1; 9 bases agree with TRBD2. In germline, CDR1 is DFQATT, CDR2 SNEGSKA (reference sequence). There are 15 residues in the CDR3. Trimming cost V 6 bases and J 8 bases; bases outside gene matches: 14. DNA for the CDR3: TGCAGTGCCATTACCGGGCGGGGGGGCCGTGATGAGCAGTTCTTC. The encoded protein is CSAITGRGGRDEQFF.

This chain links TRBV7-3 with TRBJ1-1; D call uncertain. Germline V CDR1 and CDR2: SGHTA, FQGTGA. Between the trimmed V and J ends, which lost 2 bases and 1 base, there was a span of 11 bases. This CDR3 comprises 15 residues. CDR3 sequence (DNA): TGTGCCAGCAGCTTAGAGGGAAGGGCGAACACTGAAGCTTTCTTT. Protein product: CASSLEGRANTEAFF.

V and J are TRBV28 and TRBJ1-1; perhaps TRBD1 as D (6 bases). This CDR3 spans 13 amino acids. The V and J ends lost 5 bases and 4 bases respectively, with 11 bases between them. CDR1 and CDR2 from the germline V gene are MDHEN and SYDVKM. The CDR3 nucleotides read TGTGCCAGCAGTATGGCGGACAGCACTGAAGCTTTCTTT. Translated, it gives CASSMADSTEAFF.

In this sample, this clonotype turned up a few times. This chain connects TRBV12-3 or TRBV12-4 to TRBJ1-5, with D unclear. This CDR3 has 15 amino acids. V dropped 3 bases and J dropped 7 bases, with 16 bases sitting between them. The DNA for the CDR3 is TGTGCCAGCAGTTTCGATATGGGGTTGCGGCAGCCCCAGCATTTT. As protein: CASSFDMGLRQPQHF.

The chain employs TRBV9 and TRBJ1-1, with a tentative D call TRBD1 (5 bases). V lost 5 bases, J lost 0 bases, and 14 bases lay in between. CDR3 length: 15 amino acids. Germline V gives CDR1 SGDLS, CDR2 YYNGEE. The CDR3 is CASRRGDTMNTEAFF. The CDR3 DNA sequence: TGTGCCAGCAGGAGAGGGGATACGATGAACACTGAAGCTTTCTTT.

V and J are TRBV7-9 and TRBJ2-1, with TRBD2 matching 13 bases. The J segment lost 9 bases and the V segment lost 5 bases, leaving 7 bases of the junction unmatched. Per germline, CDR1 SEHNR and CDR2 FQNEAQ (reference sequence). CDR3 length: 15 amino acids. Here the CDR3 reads CASSTTSGGASEQFF. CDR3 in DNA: TGTGCCAGCAGCACCACTAGCGGGGGGGCTTCTGAGCAGTTCTTC.

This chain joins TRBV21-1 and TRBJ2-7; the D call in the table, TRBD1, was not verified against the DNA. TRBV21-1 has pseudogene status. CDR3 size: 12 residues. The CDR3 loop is CASSRDLYEQYV. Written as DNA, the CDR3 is TGTGCCAGCAGCAGGGACCTTTACGAGCAGTACGTC.

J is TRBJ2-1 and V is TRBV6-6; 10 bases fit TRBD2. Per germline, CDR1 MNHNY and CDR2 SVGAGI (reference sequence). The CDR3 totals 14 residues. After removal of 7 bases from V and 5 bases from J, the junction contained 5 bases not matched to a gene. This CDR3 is CASTRTSGHNEQFF. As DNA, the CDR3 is TGTGCCAGCACCCGGACTAGCGGCCACAATGAGCAGTTCTTC.